This T cell receptor beta chain stems from a study of beta chain features in type 1 diabetes. General study points: Naive, central memory and Treg TCRB repertoires appeared more alike in patients than in healthy donors. Shorter TCRB CDR3s, moderately but significantly so, marked every one of the four CD4+ subsets in Type 1 diabetes patients. With patients and controls alike, PCR might favor shorter templates to an equal degree.

In total, each donor contributed a single heparinised blood draw that averaged roughly 100 mL. The sequenced template was cDNA made from the entire isolated RNA. Repertoires were generated with immunoSEQ multiplex PCR, while TCRdb's copy carries only in-frame clones and drops some. Altogether fewer than 350,000 clones are present, 15% being singletons, with the ten largest covering less than 0.02%. About this clone: The antigen remains undetermined.

This CDR3 is built from 12 residues. Per germline, CDR1 MNHEY and CDR2 SVGAGI. The V gene lost 6 bases and the J gene lost 2 bases, with 6 bases spanning the gap. What was sequenced was naive CD4+ T cells from blood. The genes are TRBV6-5 and TRBJ2-3; possible D gene TRBD2, 5 bases. The TCR sequence derives from a man aged 18 to 35 with type 1 diabetes. The CDR3 sequence is CASRDFTDTQYF. DNA of the CDR3: TGTGCCAGCAGGGACTTCACAGATACGCAGTATTTT.